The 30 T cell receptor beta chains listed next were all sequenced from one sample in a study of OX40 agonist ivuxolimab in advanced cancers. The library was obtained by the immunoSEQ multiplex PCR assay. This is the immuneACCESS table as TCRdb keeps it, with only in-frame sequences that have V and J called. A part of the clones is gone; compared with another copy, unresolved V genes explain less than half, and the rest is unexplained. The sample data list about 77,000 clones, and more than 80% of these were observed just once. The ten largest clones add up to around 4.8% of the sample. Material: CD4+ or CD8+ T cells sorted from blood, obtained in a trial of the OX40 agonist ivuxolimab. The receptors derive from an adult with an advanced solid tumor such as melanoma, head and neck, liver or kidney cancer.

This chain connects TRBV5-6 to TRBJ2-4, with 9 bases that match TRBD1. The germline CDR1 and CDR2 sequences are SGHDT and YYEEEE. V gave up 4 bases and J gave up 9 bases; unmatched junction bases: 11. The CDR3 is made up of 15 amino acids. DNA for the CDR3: TGTGCCAGCAGCGTACAGGGGGCGCTTACCTCCATTCAGTACTTC. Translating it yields CASSVQGALTSIQYF.

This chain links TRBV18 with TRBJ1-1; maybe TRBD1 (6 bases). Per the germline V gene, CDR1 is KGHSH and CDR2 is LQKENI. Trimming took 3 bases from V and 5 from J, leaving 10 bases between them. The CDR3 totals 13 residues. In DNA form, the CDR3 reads TGTGCCAGCTCACCCGTAAGGGGGACTGAAGCTTTCTTT. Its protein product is CASSPVRGTEAFF. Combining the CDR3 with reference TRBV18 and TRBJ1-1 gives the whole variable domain NAGVMQNPRHLVRRRGQEARLRCSPMKGHSHVYWYRQLPEEGLKFMVYLQKENIIDESGMPKERFSAEFPKEGPSILRIQQVVRGDSAAYFCASSPVRGTEAFFGQGTRLTVV.

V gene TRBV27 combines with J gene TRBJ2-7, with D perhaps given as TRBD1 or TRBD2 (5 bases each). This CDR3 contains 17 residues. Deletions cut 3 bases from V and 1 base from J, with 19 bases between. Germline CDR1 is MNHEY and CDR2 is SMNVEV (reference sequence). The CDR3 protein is CASSFLGTMGISYEQYF. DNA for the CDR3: TGTGCCAGCAGTTTTCTGGGGACCATGGGGATTTCCTACGAGCAGTACTTC.

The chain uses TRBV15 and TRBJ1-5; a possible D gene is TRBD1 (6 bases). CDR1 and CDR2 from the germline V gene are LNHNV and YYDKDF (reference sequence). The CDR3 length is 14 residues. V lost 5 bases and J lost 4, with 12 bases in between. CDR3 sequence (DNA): TGTGCCACCAGCGGAACGGACAGTAATCAGCCCCAGCATTTT. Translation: CATSGTDSNQPQHF.

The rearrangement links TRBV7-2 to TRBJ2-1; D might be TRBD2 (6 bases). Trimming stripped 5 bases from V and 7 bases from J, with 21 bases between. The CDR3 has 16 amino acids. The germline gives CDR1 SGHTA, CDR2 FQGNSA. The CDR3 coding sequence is TGTGCCAGCAGCCCCTTCGTAGCGGCGACTGGGAATGAGCAGTTCTTC. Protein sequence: CASSPFVAATGNEQFF. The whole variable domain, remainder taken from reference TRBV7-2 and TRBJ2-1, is GAGVSQSPSNKVTEKGKDVELRCDPISGHTALYWYRQSLGQGLEFLIYFQGNSAPDKSGLPSDRFSAERTGGSVSTLTIQRTQQEDSAVYLCASSPFVAATGNEQFFGPGTRLTVL.

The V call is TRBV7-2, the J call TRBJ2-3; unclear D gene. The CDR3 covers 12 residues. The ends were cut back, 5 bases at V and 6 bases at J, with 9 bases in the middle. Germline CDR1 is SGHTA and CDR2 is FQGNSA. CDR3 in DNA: TGTGCCAGCAGCCCCACTCTCGATACGCAGTATTTT. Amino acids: CASSPTLDTQYF.

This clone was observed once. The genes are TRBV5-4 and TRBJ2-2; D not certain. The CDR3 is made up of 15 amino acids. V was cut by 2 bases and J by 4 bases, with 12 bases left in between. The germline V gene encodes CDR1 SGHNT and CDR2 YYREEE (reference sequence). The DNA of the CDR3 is TGTGCCAGCAGCTTTAACCCAGGTACCACCGGGGAGCTGTTTTTT. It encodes CASSFNPGTTGELFF.

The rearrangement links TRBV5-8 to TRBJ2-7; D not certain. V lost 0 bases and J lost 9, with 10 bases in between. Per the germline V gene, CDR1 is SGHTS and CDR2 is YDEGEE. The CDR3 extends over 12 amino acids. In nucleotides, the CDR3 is TGTGCCAGCAGCTTGGCCTACCGCTCGCAGTACTTC. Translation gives CASSLAYRSQYF.

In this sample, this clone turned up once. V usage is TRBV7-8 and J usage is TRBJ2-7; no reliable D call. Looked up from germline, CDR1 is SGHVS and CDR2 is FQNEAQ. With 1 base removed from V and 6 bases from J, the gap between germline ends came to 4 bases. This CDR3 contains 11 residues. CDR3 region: CASSLDSEQYF. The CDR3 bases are TGTGCCAGCAGCTTAGATTCCGAGCAGTACTTC.

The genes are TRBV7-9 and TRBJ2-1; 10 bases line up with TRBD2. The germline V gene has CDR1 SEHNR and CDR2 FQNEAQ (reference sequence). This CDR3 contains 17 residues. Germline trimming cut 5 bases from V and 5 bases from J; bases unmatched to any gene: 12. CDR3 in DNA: TGTGCCAGCAGCCCCCCTTCTACTAGCGGGGACCACAATGAGCAGTTCTTC. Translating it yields CASSPPSTSGDHNEQFF.

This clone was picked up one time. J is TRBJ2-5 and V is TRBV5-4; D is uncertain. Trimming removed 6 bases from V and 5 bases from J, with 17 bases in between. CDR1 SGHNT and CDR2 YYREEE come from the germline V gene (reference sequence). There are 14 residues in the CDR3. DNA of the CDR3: TGTGCCAGCACCCCTGGATCGAACCGGGAGACCCAGTACTTC. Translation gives CASTPGSNRETQYF.

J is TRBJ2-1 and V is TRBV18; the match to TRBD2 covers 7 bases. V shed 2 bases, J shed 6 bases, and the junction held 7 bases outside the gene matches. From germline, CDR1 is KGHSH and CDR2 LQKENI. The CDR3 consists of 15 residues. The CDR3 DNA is TGTGCCAGCTCACCAGCGGTAGCGGGTATCAATGAGCAGTTCTTC. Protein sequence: CASSPAVAGINEQFF.

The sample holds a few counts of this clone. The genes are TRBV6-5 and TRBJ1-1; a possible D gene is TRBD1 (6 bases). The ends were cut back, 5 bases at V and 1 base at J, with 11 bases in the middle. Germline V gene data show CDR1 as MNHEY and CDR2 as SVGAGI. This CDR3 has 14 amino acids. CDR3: CASSKGGRNTEAFF. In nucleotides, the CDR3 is TGTGCCAGCAGTAAAGGGGGGAGGAACACTGAAGCTTTCTTT.

CDR3 in amino acids: CASRDGNNEKLFF. DNA for the CDR3: TGTGCCAGCAGGGACGGGAATAATGAAAAACTGTTTTTT. The rearrangement uses TRBV6-5 and TRBJ1-4; unclear D gene. Trimming removed 6 bases at V and 4 bases at J, with 9 bases between. Germline assignment: CDR1 MNHEY and CDR2 SVGAGI. CDR3 length equals 13 residues.

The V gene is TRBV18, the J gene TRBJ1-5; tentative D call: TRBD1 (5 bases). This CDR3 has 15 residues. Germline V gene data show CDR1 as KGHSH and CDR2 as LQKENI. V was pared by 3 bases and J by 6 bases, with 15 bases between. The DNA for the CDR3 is TGTGCCAGCTCACCCAGCCAGGGTTTAAGTCAGCCCCAGCATTTT. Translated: CASSPSQGLSQPQHF. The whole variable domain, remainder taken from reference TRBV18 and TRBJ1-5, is NAGVMQNPRHLVRRRGQEARLRCSPMKGHSHVYWYRQLPEEGLKFMVYLQKENIIDESGMPKERFSAEFPKEGPSILRIQQVVRGDSAAYFCASSPSQGLSQPQHFGDGTRLSIL.

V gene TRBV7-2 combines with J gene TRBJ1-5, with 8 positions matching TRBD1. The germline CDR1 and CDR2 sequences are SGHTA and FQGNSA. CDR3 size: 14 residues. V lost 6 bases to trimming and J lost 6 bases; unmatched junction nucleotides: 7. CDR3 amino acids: CASSQQGEGQPQHF. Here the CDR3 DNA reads TGTGCCAGCAGTCAACAGGGGGAGGGTCAGCCCCAGCATTTT.

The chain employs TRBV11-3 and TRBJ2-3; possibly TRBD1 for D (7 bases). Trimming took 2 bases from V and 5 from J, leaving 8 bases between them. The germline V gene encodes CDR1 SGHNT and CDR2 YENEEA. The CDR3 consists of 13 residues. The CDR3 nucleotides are TGTGCCAGCAGCTTACAGGGGGGAGATACGCAGTATTTT. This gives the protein CASSLQGGDTQYF.

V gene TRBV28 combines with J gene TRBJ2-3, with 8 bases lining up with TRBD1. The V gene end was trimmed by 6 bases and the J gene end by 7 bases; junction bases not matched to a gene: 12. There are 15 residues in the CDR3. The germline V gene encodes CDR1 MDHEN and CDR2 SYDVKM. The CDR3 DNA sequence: TGTGCCAGCAGCTCCGGGACAGGACTCCCTCATACGCAGTATTTT. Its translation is CASSSGTGLPHTQYF.

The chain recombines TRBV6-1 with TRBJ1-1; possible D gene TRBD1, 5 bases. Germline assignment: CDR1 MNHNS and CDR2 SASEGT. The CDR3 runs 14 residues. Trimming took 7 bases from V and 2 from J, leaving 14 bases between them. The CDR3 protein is CASNPRGANTEAFF. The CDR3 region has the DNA TGTGCCAGCAACCCCAGAGGGGCTAACACTGAAGCTTTCTTT.

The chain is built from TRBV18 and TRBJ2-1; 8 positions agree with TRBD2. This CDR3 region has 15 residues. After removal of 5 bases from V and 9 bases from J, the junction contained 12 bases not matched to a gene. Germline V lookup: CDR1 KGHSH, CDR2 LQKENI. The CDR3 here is CASSVASSGITEQFF. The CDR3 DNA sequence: TGTGCCAGCTCAGTCGCGAGTAGCGGGATAACTGAGCAGTTCTTC.

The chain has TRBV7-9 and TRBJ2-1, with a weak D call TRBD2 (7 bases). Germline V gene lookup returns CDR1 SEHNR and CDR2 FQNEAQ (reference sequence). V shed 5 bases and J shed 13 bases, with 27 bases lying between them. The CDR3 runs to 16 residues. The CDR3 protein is CASSASGRGFVDSQFF. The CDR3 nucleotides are TGTGCCAGCAGCGCGTCGGGGAGGGGGTTTGTGGATAGCCAGTTCTTC.

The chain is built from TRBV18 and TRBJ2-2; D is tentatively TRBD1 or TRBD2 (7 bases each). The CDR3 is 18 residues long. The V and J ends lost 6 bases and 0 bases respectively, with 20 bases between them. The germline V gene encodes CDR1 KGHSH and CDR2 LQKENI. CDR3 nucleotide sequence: TGTGCCAGCTCCAGGGGGGGGGCTACGACCGCGAACACCGGGGAGCTGTTTTTT. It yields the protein CASSRGGATTANTGELFF.

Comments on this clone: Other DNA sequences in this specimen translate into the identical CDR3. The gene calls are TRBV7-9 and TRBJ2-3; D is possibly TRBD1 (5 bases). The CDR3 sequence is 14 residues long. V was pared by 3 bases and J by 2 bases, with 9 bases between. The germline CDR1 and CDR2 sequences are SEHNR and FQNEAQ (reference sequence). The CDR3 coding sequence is TGTGCCAGCAGCTTGGCGACAGACACAGATACGCAGTATTTT. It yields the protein CASSLATDTDTQYF. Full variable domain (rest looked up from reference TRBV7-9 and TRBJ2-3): DTGVSQNPRHKITKRGQNVTFRCDPISEHNRLYWYRQTLGQGPEFLTYFQNEAQLEKSRLLSDRFSAERPKGSFSTLEIQRTEQGDSAMYLCASSLATDTDTQYFGPGTRLTVL.

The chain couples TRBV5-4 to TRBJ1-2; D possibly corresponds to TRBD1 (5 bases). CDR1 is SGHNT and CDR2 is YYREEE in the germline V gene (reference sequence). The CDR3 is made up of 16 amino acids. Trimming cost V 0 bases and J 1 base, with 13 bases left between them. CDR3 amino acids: CASSLGRGVLNYGYTF. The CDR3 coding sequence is TGTGCCAGCAGCTTGGGTAGAGGGGTCCTTAACTATGGCTACACCTTC. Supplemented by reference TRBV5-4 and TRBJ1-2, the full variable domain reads ETGVTQSPTHLIKTRGQQVTLRCSSQSGHNTVSWYQQALGQGPQFIFQYYREEENGRGNFPPRFSGLQFPNYSSELNVNALELDDSALYLCASSLGRGVLNYGYTFGSGTRLTVV.

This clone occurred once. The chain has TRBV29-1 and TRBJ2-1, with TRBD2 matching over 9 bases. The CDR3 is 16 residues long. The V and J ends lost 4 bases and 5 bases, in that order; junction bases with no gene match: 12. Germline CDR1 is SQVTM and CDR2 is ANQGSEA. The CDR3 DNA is TGCAGCGTTGGCCGAGCGCGACTAGCGGCTAACAATGAGCAGTTCTTC. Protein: CSVGRARLAANNEQFF.

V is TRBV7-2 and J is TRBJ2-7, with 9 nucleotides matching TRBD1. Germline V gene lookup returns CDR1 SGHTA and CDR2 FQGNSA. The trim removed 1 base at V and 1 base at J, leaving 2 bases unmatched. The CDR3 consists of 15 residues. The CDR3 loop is CASSLVQGASYEQYF. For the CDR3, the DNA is TGTGCCAGCAGCTTAGTACAGGGGGCTTCCTACGAGCAGTACTTC.

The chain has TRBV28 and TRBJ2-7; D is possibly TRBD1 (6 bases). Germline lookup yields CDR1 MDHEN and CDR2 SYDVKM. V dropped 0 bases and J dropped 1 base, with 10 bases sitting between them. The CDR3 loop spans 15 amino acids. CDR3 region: CASSLWVRGSYEQYF. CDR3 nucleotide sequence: TGTGCCAGCAGTTTATGGGTCAGGGGATCCTACGAGCAGTACTTC.

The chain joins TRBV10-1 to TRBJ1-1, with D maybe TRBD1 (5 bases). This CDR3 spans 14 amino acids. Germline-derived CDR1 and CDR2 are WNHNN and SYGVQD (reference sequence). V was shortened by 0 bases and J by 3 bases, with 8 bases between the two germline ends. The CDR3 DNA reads TGCGCCAGCAGTGAGTCGAGGGGTTACACTGAAGCTTTCTTT. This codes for CASSESRGYTEAFF.

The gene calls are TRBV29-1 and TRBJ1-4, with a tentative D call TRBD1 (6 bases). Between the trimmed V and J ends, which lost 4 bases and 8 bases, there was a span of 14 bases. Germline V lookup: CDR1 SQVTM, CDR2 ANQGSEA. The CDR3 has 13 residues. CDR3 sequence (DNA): TGCAGCGTTGTTTTACAGGGAAACGAAAAACTGTTTTTT. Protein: CSVVLQGNEKLFF.

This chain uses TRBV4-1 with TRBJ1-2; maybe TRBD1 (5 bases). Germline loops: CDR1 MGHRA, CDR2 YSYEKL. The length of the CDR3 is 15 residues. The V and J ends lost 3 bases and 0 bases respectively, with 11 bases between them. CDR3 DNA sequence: TGCGCCAGCAGCCACGGGGGTCTTGCTAACTATGGCTACACCTTC. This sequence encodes CASSHGGLANYGYTF.